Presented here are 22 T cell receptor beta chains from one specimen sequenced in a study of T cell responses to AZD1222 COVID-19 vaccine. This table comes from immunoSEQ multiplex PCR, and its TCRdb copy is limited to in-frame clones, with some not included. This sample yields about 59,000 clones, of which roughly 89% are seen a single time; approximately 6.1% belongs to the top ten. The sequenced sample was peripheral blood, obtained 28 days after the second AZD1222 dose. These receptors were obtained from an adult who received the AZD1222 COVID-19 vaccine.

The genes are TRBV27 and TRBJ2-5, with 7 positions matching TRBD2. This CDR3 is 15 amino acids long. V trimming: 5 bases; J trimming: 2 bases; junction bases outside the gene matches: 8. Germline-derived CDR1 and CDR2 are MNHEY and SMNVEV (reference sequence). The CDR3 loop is CASSDIFGGQETQYF. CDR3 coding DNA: TGTGCCAGCAGTGATATCTTCGGGGGGCAAGAGACCCAGTACTTC.

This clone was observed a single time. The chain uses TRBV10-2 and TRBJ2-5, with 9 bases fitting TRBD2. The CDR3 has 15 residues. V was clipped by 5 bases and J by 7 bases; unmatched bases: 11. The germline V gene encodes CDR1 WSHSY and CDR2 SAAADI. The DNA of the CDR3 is TGCGCCAGCAGTTTAGGCGGGAGGGCCGTACGGACCCAGTACTTC. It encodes CASSLGGRAVRTQYF.

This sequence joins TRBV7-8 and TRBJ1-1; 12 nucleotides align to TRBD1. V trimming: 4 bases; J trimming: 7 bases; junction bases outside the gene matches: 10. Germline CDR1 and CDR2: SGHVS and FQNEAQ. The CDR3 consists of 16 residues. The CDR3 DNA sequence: TGTGCCAGCAGCTCCCGGGGGACAGGGGGCTTTGGTGAAGCTTTCTTT. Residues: CASSSRGTGGFGEAFF.

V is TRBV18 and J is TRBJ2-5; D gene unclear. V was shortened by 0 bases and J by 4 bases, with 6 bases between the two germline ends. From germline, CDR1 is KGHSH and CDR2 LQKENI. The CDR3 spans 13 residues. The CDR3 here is CASSPPSAETQYF. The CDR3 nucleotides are TGTGCCAGCTCACCACCGAGTGCAGAGACCCAGTACTTC.

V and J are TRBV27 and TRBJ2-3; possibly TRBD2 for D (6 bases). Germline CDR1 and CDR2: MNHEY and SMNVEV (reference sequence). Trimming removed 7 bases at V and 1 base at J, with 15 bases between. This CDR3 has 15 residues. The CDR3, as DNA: TGTGCCAGCAACCGCGGGGCGTGGGGCACAGATACGCAGTATTTT. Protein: CASNRGAWGTDTQYF.

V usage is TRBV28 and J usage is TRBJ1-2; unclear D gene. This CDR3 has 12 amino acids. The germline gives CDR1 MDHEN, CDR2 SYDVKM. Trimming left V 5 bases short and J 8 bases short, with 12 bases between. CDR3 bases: TGTGCCAGCAGTCTCGAGTTTGGGGGCTACACCTTC. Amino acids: CASSLEFGGYTF.

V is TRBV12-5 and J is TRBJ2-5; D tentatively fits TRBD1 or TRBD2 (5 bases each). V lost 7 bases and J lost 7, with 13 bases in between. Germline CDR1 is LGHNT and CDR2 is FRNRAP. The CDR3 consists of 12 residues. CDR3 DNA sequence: TGTGCTAGTGCGGAAAGGGGAGCGACCCAGTACTTC. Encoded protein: CASAERGATQYF.

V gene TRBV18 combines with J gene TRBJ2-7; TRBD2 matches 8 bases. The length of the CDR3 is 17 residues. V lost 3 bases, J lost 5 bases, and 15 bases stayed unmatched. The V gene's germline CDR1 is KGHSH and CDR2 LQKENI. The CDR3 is CASSPLEFPAGVDEQYF. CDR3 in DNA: TGTGCCAGCTCACCGCTCGAGTTCCCAGCGGGGGTTGACGAGCAGTACTTC.

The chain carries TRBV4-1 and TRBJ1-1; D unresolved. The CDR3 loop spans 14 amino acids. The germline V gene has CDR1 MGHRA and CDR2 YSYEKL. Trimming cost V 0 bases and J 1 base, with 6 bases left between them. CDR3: CASSQDRQNTEAFF. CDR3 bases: TGCGCCAGCAGCCAAGACCGCCAGAACACTGAAGCTTTCTTT.

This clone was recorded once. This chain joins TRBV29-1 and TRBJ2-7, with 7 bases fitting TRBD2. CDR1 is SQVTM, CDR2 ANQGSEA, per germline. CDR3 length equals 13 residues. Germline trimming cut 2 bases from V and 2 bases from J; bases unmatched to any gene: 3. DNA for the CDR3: TGCAGCGTTGAATCTAGCGGCCCCTACGAGCAGTACTTC. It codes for CSVESSGPYEQYF.

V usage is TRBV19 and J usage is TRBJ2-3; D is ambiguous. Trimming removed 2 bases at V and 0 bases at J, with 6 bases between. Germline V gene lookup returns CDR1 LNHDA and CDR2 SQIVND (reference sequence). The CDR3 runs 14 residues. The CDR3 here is CASSISQSTDTQYF. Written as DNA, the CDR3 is TGTGCCAGTAGTATATCCCAGAGCACAGATACGCAGTATTTT.

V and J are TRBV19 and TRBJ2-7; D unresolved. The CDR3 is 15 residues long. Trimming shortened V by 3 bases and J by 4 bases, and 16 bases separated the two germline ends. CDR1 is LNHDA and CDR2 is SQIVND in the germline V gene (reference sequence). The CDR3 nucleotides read TGTGCCAGTAGTATCCGCCATCAGACTCAGTACGAGCAGTACTTC. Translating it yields CASSIRHQTQYEQYF.

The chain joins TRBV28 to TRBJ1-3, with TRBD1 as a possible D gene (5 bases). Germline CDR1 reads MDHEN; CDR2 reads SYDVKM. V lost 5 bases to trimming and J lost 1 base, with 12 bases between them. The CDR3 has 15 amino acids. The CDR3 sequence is CASSHTPGSGNTIYF. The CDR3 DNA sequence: TGTGCCAGCAGTCACACCCCAGGGTCTGGAAACACCATATATTTT. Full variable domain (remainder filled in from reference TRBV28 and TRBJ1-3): DVKVTQSSRYLVKRTGEKVFLECVQDMDHENMFWYRQDPGLGLRLIYFSYDVKMKEKGDIPEGYSVSREKKERFSLILESASTNQTSMYLCASSHTPGSGNTIYFGEGSWLTVV.

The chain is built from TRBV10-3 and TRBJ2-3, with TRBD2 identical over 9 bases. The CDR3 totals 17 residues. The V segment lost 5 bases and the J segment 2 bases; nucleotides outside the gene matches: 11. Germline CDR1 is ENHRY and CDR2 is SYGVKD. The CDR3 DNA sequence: TGTGCCATCAGTCTCTATCAAGGACTAGCGATCACAGATACGCAGTATTTT. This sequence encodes CAISLYQGLAITDTQYF.

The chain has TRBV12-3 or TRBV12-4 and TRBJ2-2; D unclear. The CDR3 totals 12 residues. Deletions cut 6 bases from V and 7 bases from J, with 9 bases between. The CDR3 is CASSRDNGELFF. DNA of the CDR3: TGTGCCAGCAGCCGAGATAACGGGGAGCTGTTTTTT.

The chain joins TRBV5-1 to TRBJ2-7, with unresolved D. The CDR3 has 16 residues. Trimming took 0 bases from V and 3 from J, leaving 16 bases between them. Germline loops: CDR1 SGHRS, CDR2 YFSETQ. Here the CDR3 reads CASSLVSRQRDYEQYF. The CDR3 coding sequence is TGCGCCAGCAGCTTGGTATCGCGACAAAGGGACTACGAGCAGTACTTC.

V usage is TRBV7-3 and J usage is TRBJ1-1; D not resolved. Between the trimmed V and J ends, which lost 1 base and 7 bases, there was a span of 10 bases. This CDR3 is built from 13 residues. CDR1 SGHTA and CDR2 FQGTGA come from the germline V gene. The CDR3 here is CASSLKLTGEAFF. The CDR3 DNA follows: TGTGCCAGCAGCTTAAAATTGACCGGTGAAGCTTTCTTT.

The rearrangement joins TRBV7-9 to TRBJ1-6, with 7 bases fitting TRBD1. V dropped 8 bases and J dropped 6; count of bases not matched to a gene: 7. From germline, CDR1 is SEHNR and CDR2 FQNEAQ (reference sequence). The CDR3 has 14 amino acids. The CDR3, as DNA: TGTGCCAGCGGGCACGACAGGGTTAATTCACCCCTCCACTTT. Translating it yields CASGHDRVNSPLHF.

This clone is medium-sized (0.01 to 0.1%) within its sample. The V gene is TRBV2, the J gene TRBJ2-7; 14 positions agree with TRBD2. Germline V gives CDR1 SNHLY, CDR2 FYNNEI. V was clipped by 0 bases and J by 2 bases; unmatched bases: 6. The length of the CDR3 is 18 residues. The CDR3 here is CASSEAGTSGRPTYEQYF. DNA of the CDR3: TGTGCCAGCAGTGAAGCTGGGACTAGCGGGAGACCAACCTACGAGCAGTACTTC.

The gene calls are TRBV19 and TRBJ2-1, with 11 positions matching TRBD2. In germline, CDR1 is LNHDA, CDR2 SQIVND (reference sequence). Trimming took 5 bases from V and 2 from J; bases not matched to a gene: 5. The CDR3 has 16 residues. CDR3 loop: CASSVTSGGTYNEQFF. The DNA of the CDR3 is TGTGCCAGTAGTGTCACTAGCGGGGGTACCTACAATGAGCAGTTCTTC.

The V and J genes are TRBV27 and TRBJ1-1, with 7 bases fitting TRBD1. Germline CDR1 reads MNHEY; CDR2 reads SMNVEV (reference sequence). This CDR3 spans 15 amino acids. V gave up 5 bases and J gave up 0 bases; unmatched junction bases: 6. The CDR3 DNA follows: TGTGCCAGCAGTCTCCGGACAGGCATGAACACTGAAGCTTTCTTT. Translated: CASSLRTGMNTEAFF.

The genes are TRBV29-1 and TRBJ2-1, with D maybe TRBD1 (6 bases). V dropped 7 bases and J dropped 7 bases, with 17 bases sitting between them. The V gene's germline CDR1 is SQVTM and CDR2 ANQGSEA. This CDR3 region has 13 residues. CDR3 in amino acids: CSAGATQWNEQFF. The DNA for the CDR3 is TGCAGCGCAGGGGCCACTCAGTGGAATGAGCAGTTCTTC.